The clone carrying this T cell receptor (beta chain) was detected only a few times. From germline, CDR1 is KGHDR and CDR2 SFDVKD. V lost 4 bases and J lost 3; bases outside the gene matches: 4. This CDR3 has 14 residues. Per the authors' pipeline: Building a distant-metastasis classifier for papillary thyroid cancer drew on CDR3 differences across clinicopathological groups. MiXCR re-clonotyped the PCR reads for TCRdb. TCRdb's processing, not the authors', yielded these V and J calls. The top ten hold approximately 25% of the sample, which has about 38,000 clones, around 43% seen once. No treatment had been given to any patient before thyroid surgery. The data are from a study of metastatic and nonmetastatic thyroid tumors. Study details: Across peripheral blood and tumor or nodule tissue samples taken from malignant and benign thyroid patients, the repertoires were compared with one another.

Material for sequencing was tumor tissue. The J gene is TRBJ1-2, the V gene TRBV24-1; 7 bases line up with TRBD1. The sequence came from a male donor with papillary thyroid cancer or a benign thyroid nodule (not recorded which). Some clones in this sample may be carry-over from other donors' samples. The DNA of the CDR3 is TGTGCCACCAGTGAAACAGGGGAAGACTATGGCTACACCTTC. This translates into CATSETGEDYGYTF.